This entry lists 6 T cell receptor beta chains sequenced from one sample in a study of human T cells and chemical hapten exposure. In TCRdb, the RACE reads were re-called with MiXCR into one record per CDR3 protein. The sample carries more than 100,000 distinct CDR3 sequences, about 14% recorded once. The time point was: pre-sensitization, week 0. Stated treatment: therapeutic diphenylcyclopropenone sensitization with weekly scalp DPC. Sample: whole blood, taken in connection with sensitization to the hapten diphenylcyclopropenone (DPC). The receptor set was obtained from a woman younger than 30 with alopecia areata. Some clones in this sample may be carry-over from other donors' samples.

In its sample, this clonotype was seen a few times. The gene calls are TRBV29-1 and TRBJ2-1; D uncertain. CDR1 is SQVTM, CDR2 ANQGSEA, per germline. Trimming pared 5 bases from V and 3 bases from J, leaving 8 bases between. The CDR3 contains 12 residues. CDR3 region: CSVRADYNEQFF. Written as DNA, the CDR3 is TGCAGCGTTCGGGCAGACTACAATGAGCAGTTCTTC.

This rearrangement joins TRBV4-1 to TRBJ2-5; TRBD2 might be the D (5 bases). Germline CDR1 MGHRA, CDR2 YSYEKL. With 0 bases removed from V and 1 base from J, the gap between germline ends came to 9 bases. This CDR3 has 15 amino acids. In DNA, the CDR3 is TGCGCCAGCAGCCAAGATGCGGGCCTCCAAGAGACCCAGTACTTC. Residues: CASSQDAGLQETQYF.

This clonotype was detected a few times. V usage is TRBV7-9 and J usage is TRBJ2-1; either TRBD1 or TRBD2 may supply D (5 bases each). The CDR3 is 13 residues long. Germline CDR1 SEHNR, CDR2 FQNEAQ (reference sequence). V was shortened by 5 bases and J by 3 bases, with 8 bases between the two germline ends. The CDR3 bases are TGTGCCAGCAGCCGGGGCAGCTACAATGAGCAGTTCTTC. Its translation is CASSRGSYNEQFF.

This clonotype appeared a few times. The chain links TRBV4-3 to TRBJ2-2; 7 positions agree with TRBD1. The CDR3 runs 15 residues. Germline assignment: CDR1 LGHNA and CDR2 YSLEER. J was trimmed by 6 bases and V by 6 bases; bases with no gene match: 10. CDR3 DNA sequence: TGCGCCAGCAGTCCAAGGGGGCGGATCGCCGGGGAGCTGTTTTTT. This gives the protein CASSPRGRIAGELFF.

This clonotype was seen a few times. The chain recombines TRBV5-5 with TRBJ1-1; 7 bases are shared with TRBD1. The CDR3 runs to 14 residues. The V gene end was trimmed by 4 bases and the J gene end by 0 bases; junction bases not matched to a gene: 3. Germline lookup yields CDR1 SGHKS and CDR2 YYEKEE (reference sequence). Here the CDR3 reads CASSTGVLNTEAFF. In DNA, the CDR3 is TGTGCCAGCAGCACAGGGGTTTTGAACACTGAAGCTTTCTTT.

This clonotype was counted many times. In DNA, the CDR3 is TGTGCCAGCTCACTAAACCCCCAAGAGACCCAGTACTTC. This encodes CASSLNPQETQYF. This chain connects TRBV18 to TRBJ2-5; D remains unclear. The CDR3 runs 13 residues. Germline CDR1 KGHSH, CDR2 LQKENI. V dropped 4 bases and J dropped 1 base, with 7 bases sitting between them.